This section outlines one TCR beta chain sequence together with its context. Its antigen is not known. Trimming stripped 6 bases from V and 6 bases from J, with 21 bases between. This CDR3 has 15 residues. Germline V CDR1 and CDR2: MDHEN, SYDVKM. These data are taken from a study of CD8 T cells in ankylosing spondylitis. Whole-study findings and limits: Prior literature has documented some motif variants in synovial fluid and blood from reactive arthritis. Matched ankylosing spondylitis synovial fluid reportedly contained a significantly enriched population of disease-linked clones. It appeared that ankylosing spondylitis blood was characterized by a TCR beta motif of roughly 8 highly homologous variants.

The authors made TCR beta libraries by quantitative 5'-RACE with molecular barcodes. Using its own MiXCR run on the 5' RACE reads, TCRdb lists one record per CDR3 protein. The sample comprises around 35,000 distinct CDR3 sequences, roughly 13% of which are singletons, and less than 35% rests with the top ten. Source material: synovial fluid, either unsorted or a sorted T cell fraction (not recorded which). V and J are TRBV28 and TRBJ2-7, with D maybe TRBD2 (6 bases). This receptor was taken from a male donor with ankylosing spondylitis. This CDR3 reads CASSRHPGAKSEQYF. DNA for the CDR3: TGTGCCAGCAGCCGACATCCGGGAGCAAAAAGCGAGCAGTACTTC.